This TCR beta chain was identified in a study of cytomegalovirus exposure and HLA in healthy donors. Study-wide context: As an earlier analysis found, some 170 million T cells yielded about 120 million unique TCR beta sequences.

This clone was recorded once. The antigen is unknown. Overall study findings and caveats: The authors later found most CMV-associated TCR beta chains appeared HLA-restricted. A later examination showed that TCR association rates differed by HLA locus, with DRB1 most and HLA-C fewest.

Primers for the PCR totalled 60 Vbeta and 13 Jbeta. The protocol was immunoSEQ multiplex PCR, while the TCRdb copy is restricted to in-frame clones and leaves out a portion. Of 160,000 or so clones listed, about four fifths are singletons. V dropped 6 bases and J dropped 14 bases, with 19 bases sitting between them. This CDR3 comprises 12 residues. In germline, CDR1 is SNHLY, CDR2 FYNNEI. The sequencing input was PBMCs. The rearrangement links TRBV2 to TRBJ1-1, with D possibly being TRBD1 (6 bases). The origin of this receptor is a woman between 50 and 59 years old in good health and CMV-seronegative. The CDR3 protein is CASRVEFDRFFF. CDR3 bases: TGTGCCAGCAGAGTCGAGTTCGACAGGTTCTTCTTT.